This T cell receptor beta chain was recorded in a study of cytomegalovirus exposure and HLA in healthy donors. Study-level information: Early release data held some 80 million unique TCRs from HLA-typed donors. Study findings and constraints: In a later analysis, specific HLA alleles were associated with around 17,000 TCR beta sequences at a 0.05 false discovery rate.

CDR1 is SGHTS, CDR2 YDEGEE, per germline. This CDR3 has 16 residues. Worth noting for this clone: The antigen remains undetermined. Relative to the germline gene, one junction end is altered; a read error may explain this.

In the PCR, 60 Vbeta and 13 Jbeta primers were used. The method was immunoSEQ multiplex PCR; TCRdb's version includes in-frame clones alone and lacks a portion of them. The table lists some 60,000 clones. This TCR was sampled from a male donor in good health and CMV-seronegative. The J gene is TRBJ2-1, the V gene TRBV5-8, with D possibly matching TRBD2 (6 bases). Sequenced sample: PBMCs. CDR3 residues: CASSPGLTSSDNEQFF. The CDR3 DNA reads TGTGCCAGCAGCCCAGGACTAACCAGCTCCGACAATGAGCAGTTCTTC. The variable domain in full, completed from reference TRBV5-8 and TRBJ2-1, reads EAGVTQSPTHLIKTRGQQATLRCSPISGHTSVYWYQQALGLGLQFLLWYDEGEERNRGNFPPRFSGRQFPNYSSELNVNALELEDSALYLCASSPGLTSSDNEQFFGPGTRLTVL.